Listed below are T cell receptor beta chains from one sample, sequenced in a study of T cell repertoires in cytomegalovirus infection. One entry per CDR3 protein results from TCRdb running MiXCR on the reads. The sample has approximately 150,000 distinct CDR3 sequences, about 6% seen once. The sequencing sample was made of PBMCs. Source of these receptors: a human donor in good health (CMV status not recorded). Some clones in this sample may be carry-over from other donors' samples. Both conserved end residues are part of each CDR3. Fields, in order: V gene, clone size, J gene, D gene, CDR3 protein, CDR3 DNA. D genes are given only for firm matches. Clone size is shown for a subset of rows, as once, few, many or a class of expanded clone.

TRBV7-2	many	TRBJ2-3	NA	CASSLPPTDTQYF	TGTGCCAGCAGCTTACCTCCTACAGATACGCAGTATTTT
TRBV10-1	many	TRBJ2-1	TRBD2	CASSVGTSSEQFF	TGCGCCAGCAGTGTCGGGACTAGCTCTGAGCAGTTCTTC
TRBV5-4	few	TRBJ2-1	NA	CASSGRGAQVDEQFF	TGTGCCAGCAGCGGGCGGGGCGCCCAGGTGGATGAGCAGTTCTTC
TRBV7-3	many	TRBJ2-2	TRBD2	CASSLAGGVTGELFF	TGTGCCAGCAGCTTAGCGGGGGGCGTCACCGGGGAGCTGTTTTTT
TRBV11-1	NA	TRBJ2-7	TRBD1	CASSLWQGEYEQYF	TGTGCCAGCAGCTTATGGCAGGGGGAATACGAGCAGTACTTC
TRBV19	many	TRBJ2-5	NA	CASSISIALQETQYF	TGTGCCAGTAGTATCTCGATAGCCCTTCAAGAGACCCAGTACTTC
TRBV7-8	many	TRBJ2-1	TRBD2	CASSLSRLRRGDHNEQFF	TGTGCCAGCAGCTTGAGTAGGTTACGGCGGGGGGATCACAATGAGCAGTTCTTC
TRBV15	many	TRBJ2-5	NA	CATSRERGQETQYF	TGTGCCACCAGCAGAGAACGGGGGCAAGAGACCCAGTACTTC
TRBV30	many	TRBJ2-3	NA	CAWSKARQDTQYF	TGTGCCTGGAGTAAGGCTAGACAGGATACGCAGTATTTT
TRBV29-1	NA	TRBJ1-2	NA	CSIVTAYGYTF	TGCAGCATCGTGACAGCCTATGGCTACACCTTC
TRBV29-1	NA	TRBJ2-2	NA	CSVVGQVSTGELFF	TGCAGCGTGGTAGGGCAGGTTAGCACCGGGGAGCTGTTTTTT
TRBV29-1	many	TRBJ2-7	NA	CSVSQAITYEQYF	TGCAGCGTTAGTCAGGCCATTACCTACGAGCAGTACTTC
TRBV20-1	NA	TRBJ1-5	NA	CSAKVGGINQPQHF	TGCAGTGCTAAGGTGGGGGGGATCAATCAGCCCCAGCATTTT
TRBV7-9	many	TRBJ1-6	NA	CASSLSSGGNSPLHF	TGTGCCAGCAGCTTAAGCAGTGGAGGCAATTCACCCCTCCACTTT
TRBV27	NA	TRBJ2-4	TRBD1	CASQERKGTGEHNIQYF	TGTGCCAGCCAAGAGAGGAAGGGGACAGGGGAACATAACATTCAGTACTTC
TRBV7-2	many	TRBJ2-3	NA	CASSFRGPDTQYF	TGTGCCAGCAGCTTCAGGGGTCCCGATACGCAGTATTTT
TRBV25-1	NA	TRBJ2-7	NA	CASSDPAVYEQYF	TGTGCCAGCAGTGATCCAGCTGTTTACGAGCAGTACTTC
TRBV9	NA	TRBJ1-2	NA	CASTATLTGHGYTF	TGTGCCAGCACCGCAACACTAACAGGGCATGGCTACACCTTC
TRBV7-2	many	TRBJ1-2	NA	CASSFYRVGGYGYTF	TGTGCCAGCAGCTTTTACAGGGTTGGGGGCTATGGCTACACCTTC
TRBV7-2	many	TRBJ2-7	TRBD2	CASSPGLAGAYEQYF	TGTGCCAGCAGCCCTGGACTAGCGGGGGCCTACGAGCAGTACTTC
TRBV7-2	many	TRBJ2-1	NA	CASSLNSYNEQFF	TGTGCCAGCAGCTTAAACAGTTACAATGAGCAGTTCTTC
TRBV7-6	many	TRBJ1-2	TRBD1	CASSLVGTGDYGYTF	TGTGCCAGCAGCTTAGTAGGGACAGGGGACTATGGCTACACCTTC
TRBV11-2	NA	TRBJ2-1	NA	CASSSSVLIDEQFF	TGTGCCAGCAGCTCTAGCGTTTTGATAGATGAGCAGTTCTTC
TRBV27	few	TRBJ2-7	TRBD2	CASSSRTSGGAYEQYF	TGTGCCAGCAGTTCACGGACTAGCGGGGGGGCCTACGAGCAGTACTTC
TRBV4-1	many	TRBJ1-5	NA	CASSQEGGFQPQHF	TGCGCCAGCAGCCAAGAAGGCGGCTTTCAGCCCCAGCATTTT
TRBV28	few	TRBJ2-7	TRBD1	CASTGGRYEQYF	TGTGCCAGCACAGGGGGCAGGTACGAGCAGTACTTC
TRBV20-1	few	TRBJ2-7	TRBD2	CSAVGAGGRYEQYF	TGCAGTGCCGTGGGAGCGGGGGGGAGGTACGAGCAGTACTTC
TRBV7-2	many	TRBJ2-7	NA	CASSLSRARNEQYF	TGTGCCAGCAGTCTGAGCAGGGCTAGGAACGAGCAGTACTTC
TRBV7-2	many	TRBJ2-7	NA	CASSLDRAGLRIDEQYF	TGTGCCAGCAGCTTAGATCGGGCAGGGTTGAGGATCGACGAGCAGTACTTC
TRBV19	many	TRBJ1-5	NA	CASSIRQASDQPQHF	TGTGCCAGTAGTATACGACAGGCGTCCGATCAGCCCCAGCATTTT
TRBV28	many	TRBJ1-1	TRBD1	CASRRDRNTEAFF	TGTGCCAGCAGACGGGACAGGAACACTGAAGCTTTCTTT
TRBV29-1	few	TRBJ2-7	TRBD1	CSVWTGDSYEQYF	TGCAGCGTTTGGACAGGGGACTCCTACGAGCAGTACTTC
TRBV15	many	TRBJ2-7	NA	CATSKGLSYEQYF	TGTGCCACCAGCAAGGGCTTATCCTACGAGCAGTACTTC
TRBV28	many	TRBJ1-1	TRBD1	CASSSDRGFTEAFF	TGTGCCAGCAGTTCCGACAGGGGGTTTACTGAAGCTTTCTTT